The 29 T cell receptor beta chains given below trace back to one sample, sequenced in a study of shared clonotypes between healthy human individuals. Only in-frame clones appear in the TCRdb table, and some are missing; sequencing was by immunoSEQ multiplex PCR. The data hold 2 million or so clones, with roughly 96% observed a single time. Sequenced material: naive CD4+ T cells sorted from blood. Subset reported: CD45RA+ positively selected. These receptors were obtained from a man aged 18 to 30 in good health.

This chain joins TRBV5-8 and TRBJ2-5, with D possibly matching TRBD1 (5 bases). The CDR3 runs to 11 residues. Between the trimmed V and J ends, which lost 2 bases and 7 bases, there was a span of 6 bases. Germline CDR1 and CDR2: SGHTS and YDEGEE. The CDR3: CASSFTGTQYF. The DNA of the CDR3 is TGTGCCAGCAGCTTTACAGGGACCCAGTACTTC.

V is TRBV5-1 and J is TRBJ2-5; TRBD2 is a possible D gene (6 bases). V shed 4 bases and J shed 0 bases, with 10 bases lying between them. The CDR3 runs to 14 residues. Germline V gives CDR1 SGHRS, CDR2 YFSETQ. The CDR3 is CASSLGTHQETQYF. For the CDR3, the DNA is TGCGCCAGCAGCCTCGGGACTCACCAAGAGACCCAGTACTTC. Full variable domain (rest looked up from reference TRBV5-1 and TRBJ2-5): KAGVTQTPRYLIKTRGQQVTLSCSPISGHRSVSWYQQTPGQGLQFLFEYFSETQRNKGNFPGRFSGRQFSNSRSEMNVSTLELGDSALYLCASSLGTHQETQYFGPGTRLLVL.

Turning to this clone: At the DNA level, this CDR3 is encoded by other sequences in the same sample as well. The chain carries TRBV6-1 and TRBJ1-1; a weak D match, TRBD1 (5 bases). The CDR3 covers 13 residues. V lost 5 bases, J lost 2 bases, and 9 bases lay in between. Germline V gene sequence: CDR1 MNHNS, CDR2 SASEGT. CDR3 DNA: TGTGCCAGCAGTCGGGACGGAAACACTGAAGCTTTCTTT. This gives the protein CASSRDGNTEAFF.

A note on this clone: Other DNA sequences in the sample encode the same CDR3. This chain joins TRBV6-5 and TRBJ2-5; the D is unclear. CDR1 and CDR2 (germline): MNHEY, SVGAGI. V shed 6 bases and J shed 7 bases, with 9 bases lying between them. This CDR3 spans 11 amino acids. For the CDR3, the DNA is TGTGCCAGCAGCTATGTTGGGACCCAGTACTTC. Translated, it gives CASSYVGTQYF.

The chain is built from TRBV27 and TRBJ1-1; TRBD1 matches 9 bases. This CDR3 region has 16 residues. Per germline, CDR1 MNHEY and CDR2 SMNVEV (reference sequence). The J segment lost 11 bases and the V segment lost 5 bases, leaving 18 bases of the junction unmatched. The DNA of the CDR3 is TGTGCCAGCAGTCCAAGACGGACAGGGGCGCCCCAGCTGGCTTTCTTT. This encodes CASSPRRTGAPQLAFF.

V gene TRBV14 combines with J gene TRBJ2-5, with unresolved D. The ends were cut back, 2 bases at V and 6 bases at J, with 7 bases in the middle. Germline V gene lookup returns CDR1 SGHDN and CDR2 FVKESK. This CDR3 has 12 amino acids. In DNA form, the CDR3 reads TGTGCCAGCAGCCAAACTTGGAAGACCCAGTACTTC. Translated: CASSQTWKTQYF.

This CDR3 is CASSQLGGNTGELFF. The CDR3 DNA reads TGCGCCAGCAGCCAGCTCGGGGGGAACACCGGGGAGCTGTTTTTT. The rearrangement uses TRBV4-1 and TRBJ2-2; possible D gene TRBD2, 6 bases. CDR1 MGHRA and CDR2 YSYEKL come from the germline V gene. This CDR3 comprises 15 residues. Between the trimmed V and J ends, which lost 3 bases and 1 base, there was a span of 9 bases.

The rearrangement links TRBV7-2 to TRBJ2-3; D may be TRBD2 (5 bases). The CDR3 contains 13 residues. CDR1 is SGHTA and CDR2 is FQGNSA in the germline V gene. The V end lost 1 base, the J end lost 6 bases, and 8 bases lay between the germline ends. In nucleotides, the CDR3 is TGTGCCAGCAGCTTAGGGAGGAGGGATACGCAGTATTTT. Translated: CASSLGRRDTQYF.

This chain uses TRBV6-5 with TRBJ2-7; a weak D match, TRBD2 (6 bases). Germline assignment: CDR1 MNHEY and CDR2 SVGAGI. This CDR3 spans 15 amino acids. The V gene lost 0 bases and the J gene lost 4 bases, with 13 bases spanning the gap. In DNA, the CDR3 is TGTGCCAGCAGTTACTCGACGGCTAGCGAGTACGAGCAGTACTTC. This translates into CASSYSTASEYEQYF.

The CDR3 loop reads CASSQVGVPATGELFF. CDR3 sequence (DNA): TGTGCCAGCAGCCAGGTGGGGGTTCCCGCCACCGGGGAGCTGTTTTTT. This rearrangement joins TRBV9 to TRBJ2-2; D may be TRBD1 or TRBD2 (5 bases each). Trimming stripped 4 bases from V and 4 bases from J, with 17 bases between. The CDR3 consists of 16 residues. CDR1 and CDR2 from the germline V gene are SGDLS and YYNGEE.

The rearrangement joins TRBV5-1 to TRBJ2-1, with 9 bases matching TRBD1. CDR3 length: 16 amino acids. The J segment lost 4 bases and the V segment lost 2 bases, leaving 7 bases of the junction unmatched. The germline CDR1 and CDR2 sequences are SGHRS and YFSETQ. The CDR3 protein is CASSLGLTGGYNEQFF. The CDR3 DNA is TGCGCCAGCAGCTTAGGTTTGACAGGGGGTTACAATGAGCAGTTCTTC.

Only one count was recorded for this clone. The chain uses TRBV7-2 and TRBJ2-1, with TRBD2 matching 7 bases. Germline CDR1 and CDR2: SGHTA and FQGNSA. The CDR3 length is 16 residues. J lost 1 base, V lost 3 bases, and 6 bases had no gene match. CDR3 loop: CASSFAAGASYNEQFF. CDR3 bases: TGTGCCAGCAGCTTCGCGGCGGGAGCATCCTACAATGAGCAGTTCTTC.

The rearrangement links TRBV6-1 to TRBJ1-3; 7 nucleotides match TRBD1. Germline loops: CDR1 MNHNS, CDR2 SASEGT. Unmatched junction bases numbered 18, after V lost 4 bases and J lost 3 bases. The CDR3 totals 19 residues. For the CDR3, the DNA is TGTGCCAGCAGTGTACGCATGGTGGGACAGCAAGTGGGTGGAAACACCATATATTTT. It is translated as CASSVRMVGQQVGGNTIYF.

This clone is a singleton in its sample. The rearrangement links TRBV28 to TRBJ2-7; TRBD1 is a possible D gene (7 bases). Germline V gene sequence: CDR1 MDHEN, CDR2 SYDVKM. V was shortened by 2 bases and J by 5 bases, with 19 bases between the two germline ends. The CDR3 has 16 residues. The CDR3 sequence is CASSLATGRSPHEQYF. The CDR3 region has the DNA TGTGCCAGCAGTTTAGCGACAGGGAGGTCCCCCCACGAGCAGTACTTC.

The CDR3 region has the DNA TGTGCCAGCTCCGAGGGCCCCACGCATGAAAAACTGTTTTTT. Residues: CASSEGPTHEKLFF. The rearrangement joins TRBV28 to TRBJ1-4; no clear D. The germline V gene encodes CDR1 MDHEN and CDR2 SYDVKM. The V end was cut by 8 bases, the J end by 6 bases, with 16 bases between. This CDR3 spans 14 amino acids. The whole variable domain, remainder taken from reference TRBV28 and TRBJ1-4, is DVKVTQSSRYLVKRTGEKVFLECVQDMDHENMFWYRQDPGLGLRLIYFSYDVKMKEKGDIPEGYSVSREKKERFSLILESASTNQTSMYLCASSEGPTHEKLFFGSGTQLSVL.

The chain employs TRBV27 and TRBJ1-4; D is perhaps TRBD1 (5 bases). V lost 0 bases, J lost 3 bases, and 14 bases lay in between. CDR1 is MNHEY and CDR2 is SMNVEV in the germline V gene (reference sequence). The CDR3 runs 17 residues. CDR3 coding DNA: TGTGCCAGCAGTTTATCGGGGACCCCCGGGCCTAATGAAAAACTGTTTTTT. Translated, it gives CASSLSGTPGPNEKLFF.

V and J are TRBV4-1 and TRBJ2-2; perhaps TRBD1 as D (5 bases). The germline V and J ends were trimmed by 3 bases and 5 bases, with 13 bases remaining between them. This CDR3 contains 15 residues. Germline CDR1 reads MGHRA; CDR2 reads YSYEKL. CDR3 DNA sequence: TGCGCCAGCAGCCAGGGGATGACAGAGACCGGGGAGCTGTTTTTT. Encoded protein: CASSQGMTETGELFF.

This chain links TRBV5-6 with TRBJ2-7; D call uncertain. Germline V gene sequence: CDR1 SGHDT, CDR2 YYEEEE. The length of the CDR3 is 13 residues. V was clipped by 5 bases and J by 0 bases, with 9 bases between them. CDR3 nucleotides: TGTGCCAGCAGACCGGCCCTCTCCTACGAGCAGTACTTC. Encoded protein: CASRPALSYEQYF.

The rearrangement uses TRBV4-3 and TRBJ1-6; D unresolved. Germline CDR1 LGHNA, CDR2 YSLEER. The V and J ends lost 3 bases and 0 bases respectively, with 9 bases between them. The CDR3 contains 16 residues. The CDR3 reads CASSHHGSSYNSPLHF. DNA for the CDR3: TGCGCCAGCAGCCACCACGGGAGCTCCTATAATTCACCCCTCCACTTT.

This chain links TRBV2 with TRBJ2-4; tentatively, D is TRBD1 or TRBD2 (5 bases each). Trimming shortened V by 0 bases and J by 3 bases, and 12 bases separated the two germline ends. Per germline, CDR1 SNHLY and CDR2 FYNNEI. The CDR3 has 16 amino acids. DNA for the CDR3: TGTGCCAGCAGTGAAGCGCTTTGGGGACGCAAAAACATTCAGTACTTC. Encoded protein: CASSEALWGRKNIQYF. The full variable domain, in which reference TRBV2 and TRBJ2-4 provide the parts outside the CDR3, is EPEVTQTPSHQVTQMGQEVILRCVPISNHLYFYWYRQILGQKVEFLVSFYNNEISEKSEIFDDQFSVERPDGSNFTLKIRSTKLEDSAMYFCASSEALWGRKNIQYFGAGTRLSVL.

Worth noting for this clone: The sample has other DNA sequences that encode this CDR3 too. The J gene is TRBJ1-3, the V gene TRBV9; D remains ambiguous. The germline gives CDR1 SGDLS, CDR2 YYNGEE. The V end was cut by 0 bases, the J end by 0 bases, with 4 bases between. The CDR3 covers 14 residues. CDR3 nucleotide sequence: TGTGCCAGCAGCGTAGATTTCTCTGGAAACACCATATATTTT. Its translation is CASSVDFSGNTIYF. The complete variable domain, with remaining parts taken from reference TRBV9 and TRBJ1-3, reads DSGVTQTPKHLITATGQRVTLRCSPRSGDLSVYWYQQSLDQGLQFLIQYYNGEERAKGNILERFSAQQFPDLHSELNLSSLELGDSALYFCASSVDFSGNTIYFGEGSWLTVV.

V gene TRBV6-1 combines with J gene TRBJ2-7, with TRBD1 matching 9 bases. CDR3 length: 15 residues. V was pared by 5 bases and J by 4 bases, with 9 bases of the junction left unmatched. CDR1 and CDR2 (germline): MNHNS, SASEGT. The CDR3 loop is CASSPLGGQGYEQYF. The CDR3 DNA sequence: TGTGCCAGCAGTCCCTTGGGGGGACAGGGTTACGAGCAGTACTTC.

This rearrangement joins TRBV28 to TRBJ1-5; 8 bases are a match to TRBD1. The CDR3 runs 17 residues. From germline, CDR1 is MDHEN and CDR2 SYDVKM. Trimming cost V 4 bases and J 4 bases; bases outside gene matches: 12. The CDR3 DNA is TGTGCCAGCAGTTCTGGACAGGGCCCCCGCCAAAATCAGCCCCAGCATTTT. Protein sequence: CASSSGQGPRQNQPQHF.

The V call is TRBV6-5, the J call TRBJ2-4; 9 bases agree with TRBD1. The CDR3 consists of 15 residues. V shed 2 bases and J 6 bases; nucleotides not matched to a gene: 5. Germline V CDR1 and CDR2: MNHEY, SVGAGI. The CDR3 loop reads CASSYPMGQGNIQYF. CDR3 nucleotide sequence: TGTGCCAGCAGTTACCCGATGGGACAGGGAAACATTCAGTACTTC.

The rearrangement uses TRBV6-6 and TRBJ1-3; D is possibly TRBD1 (6 bases). The germline V gene encodes CDR1 MNHNY and CDR2 SVGAGI (reference sequence). V dropped 2 bases and J dropped 0 bases, with 11 bases sitting between them. This CDR3 is 16 amino acids long. The CDR3 reads CASSYGQGSSGNTIYF. The CDR3 nucleotides read TGTGCCAGCAGTTACGGGCAGGGGAGCTCTGGAAACACCATATATTTT.

The chain uses TRBV5-1 and TRBJ1-2; the match to TRBD1 covers 8 bases. Per the germline V gene, CDR1 is SGHRS and CDR2 is YFSETQ. The ends lost 4 bases at V and 6 bases at J; junction bases unmatched: 8. This CDR3 region has 14 residues. CDR3 sequence: CASSIRTGRDGYTF. The CDR3 bases are TGCGCCAGCAGCATCAGGACAGGGCGAGATGGCTACACCTTC.

The V call is TRBV20-1, the J call TRBJ2-1, with a weak D call TRBD2 (5 bases). The CDR3 contains 11 residues. The V end lost 6 bases, the J end lost 9 bases, and 12 bases lay between the germline ends. Germline V gives CDR1 DFQATT, CDR2 SNEGSKA (reference sequence). The CDR3 sequence is CSAGRAAEQFF. Here the CDR3 DNA reads TGCAGTGCAGGGCGGGCTGCTGAGCAGTTCTTC.

This chain joins TRBV18 and TRBJ1-6; 9 bases align to TRBD1. The V and J ends lost 6 bases and 7 bases, in that order; junction bases with no gene match: 4. The CDR3 is made up of 14 amino acids. Germline V lookup: CDR1 KGHSH, CDR2 LQKENI. As DNA, the CDR3 is TGTGCCAGCTCCTGGGACAGGGCGAATTCACCCCTCCACTTT. Residues: CASSWDRANSPLHF.

The chain combines TRBV30 with TRBJ2-7; D gene uncertain. The germline V gene has CDR1 GTSNPN and CDR2 SVGIG (reference sequence). V dropped 2 bases and J dropped 5 bases, with 7 bases sitting between them. The CDR3 consists of 11 residues. The CDR3 loop is CAWSFANEQYF. The CDR3 nucleotides read TGTGCCTGGAGTTTCGCAAACGAGCAGTACTTC.